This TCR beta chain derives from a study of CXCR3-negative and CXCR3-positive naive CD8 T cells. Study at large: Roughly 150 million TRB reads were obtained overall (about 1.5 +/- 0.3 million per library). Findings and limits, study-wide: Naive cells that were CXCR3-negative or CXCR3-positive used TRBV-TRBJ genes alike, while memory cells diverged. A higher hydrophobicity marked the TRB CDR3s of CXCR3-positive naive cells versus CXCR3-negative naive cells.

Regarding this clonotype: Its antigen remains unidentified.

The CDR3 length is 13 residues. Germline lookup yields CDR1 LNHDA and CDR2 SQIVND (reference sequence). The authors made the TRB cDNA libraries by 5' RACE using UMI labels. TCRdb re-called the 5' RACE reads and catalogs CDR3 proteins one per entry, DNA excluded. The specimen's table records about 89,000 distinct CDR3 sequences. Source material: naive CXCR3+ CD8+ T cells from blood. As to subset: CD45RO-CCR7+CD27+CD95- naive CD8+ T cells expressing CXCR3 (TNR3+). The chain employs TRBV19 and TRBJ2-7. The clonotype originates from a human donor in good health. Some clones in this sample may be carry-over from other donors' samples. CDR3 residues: CASSIGVAYEQYF. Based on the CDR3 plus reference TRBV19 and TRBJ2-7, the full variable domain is DGGITQSPKYLFRKEGQNVTLSCEQNLNHDAMYWYRQDPGQGLRLIYYSQIVNDFQKGDIAEGYSVSREKKESFPLTVTSAQKNPTAFYLCASSIGVAYEQYFGPGTRLTVT.